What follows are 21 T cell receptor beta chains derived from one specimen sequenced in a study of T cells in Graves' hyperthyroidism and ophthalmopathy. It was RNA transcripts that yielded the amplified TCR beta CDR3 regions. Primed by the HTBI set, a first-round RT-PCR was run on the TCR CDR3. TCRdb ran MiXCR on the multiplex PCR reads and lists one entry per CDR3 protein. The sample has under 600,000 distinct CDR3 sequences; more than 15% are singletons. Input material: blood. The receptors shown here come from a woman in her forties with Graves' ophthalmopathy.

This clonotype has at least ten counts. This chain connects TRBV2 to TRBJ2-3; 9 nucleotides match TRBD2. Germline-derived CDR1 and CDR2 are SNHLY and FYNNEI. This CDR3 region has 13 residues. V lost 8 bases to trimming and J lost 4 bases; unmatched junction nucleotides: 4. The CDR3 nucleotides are TGTGCCAGCCTTCTAGCGGGGCCAGATACGCAGTATTTT. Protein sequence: CASLLAGPDTQYF.

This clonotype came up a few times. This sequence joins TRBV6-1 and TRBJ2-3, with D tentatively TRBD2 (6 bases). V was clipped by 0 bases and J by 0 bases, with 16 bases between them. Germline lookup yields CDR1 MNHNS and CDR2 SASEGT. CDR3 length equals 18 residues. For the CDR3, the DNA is TGTGCCAGCAGTGAAGCGGGTGGCGGGACCACTAGCACAGATACGCAGTATTTT. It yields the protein CASSEAGGGTTSTDTQYF.

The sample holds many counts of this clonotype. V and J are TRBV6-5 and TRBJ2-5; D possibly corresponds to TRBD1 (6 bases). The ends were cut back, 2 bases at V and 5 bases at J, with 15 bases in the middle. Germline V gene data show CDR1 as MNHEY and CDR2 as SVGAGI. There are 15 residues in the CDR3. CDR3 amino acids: CASSYRGRVKETQYF. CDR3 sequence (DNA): TGTGCCAGCAGTTACAGGGGGAGAGTGAAGGAGACCCAGTACTTC.

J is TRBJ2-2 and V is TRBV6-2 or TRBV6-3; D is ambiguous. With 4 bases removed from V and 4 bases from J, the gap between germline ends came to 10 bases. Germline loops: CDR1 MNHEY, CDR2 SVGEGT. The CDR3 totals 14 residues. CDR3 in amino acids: CASSWTRPTGELFF. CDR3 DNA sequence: TGTGCCAGCAGTTGGACGCGACCCACCGGGGAGCTGTTTTTT.

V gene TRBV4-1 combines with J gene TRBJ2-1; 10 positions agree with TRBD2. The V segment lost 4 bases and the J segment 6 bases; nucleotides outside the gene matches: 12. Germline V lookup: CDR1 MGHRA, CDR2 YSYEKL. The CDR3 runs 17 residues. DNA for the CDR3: TGCGCCAGCAGCCTTCCGACTAGCGGGTACGTAAGCAATGAGCAGTTCTTC. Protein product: CASSLPTSGYVSNEQFF.

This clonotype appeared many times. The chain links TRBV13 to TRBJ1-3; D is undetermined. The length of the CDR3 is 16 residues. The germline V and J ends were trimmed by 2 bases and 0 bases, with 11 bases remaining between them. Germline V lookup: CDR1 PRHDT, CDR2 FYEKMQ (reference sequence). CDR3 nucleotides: TGTGCCAGCAGCTTACAAGGACGGATCTCTGGAAACACCATATATTTT. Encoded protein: CASSLQGRISGNTIYF.

CDR3 in DNA: TGTGCCAGCAGTGACAGGGCGGGGGAAAAACTGTTTTTT. It encodes CASSDRAGEKLFF. The J gene is TRBJ1-4, the V gene TRBV2; possible D gene TRBD1, 5 bases. Germline-derived CDR1 and CDR2 are SNHLY and FYNNEI. The CDR3 runs 13 residues. The V and J ends lost 3 bases and 8 bases respectively, with 10 bases between them.

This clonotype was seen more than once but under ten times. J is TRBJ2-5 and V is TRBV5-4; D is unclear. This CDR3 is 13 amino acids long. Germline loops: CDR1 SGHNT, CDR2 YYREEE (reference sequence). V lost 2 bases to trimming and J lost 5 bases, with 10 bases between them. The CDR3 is CASSFKGVETQYF. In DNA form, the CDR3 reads TGTGCCAGCAGCTTCAAGGGTGTTGAGACCCAGTACTTC.

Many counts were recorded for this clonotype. The DNA of the CDR3 is TGTGCCAGCAGGGGGGTGTACACTGAAGCTTTCTTT. It is translated as CASRGVYTEAFF. The rearrangement joins TRBV6-2 or TRBV6-3 to TRBJ1-1; a weak D match, TRBD1 (5 bases). V dropped 6 bases and J dropped 3 bases, with 8 bases sitting between them. The CDR3 runs to 12 residues. Germline values: CDR1 MNHEY, CDR2 SVGEGT.

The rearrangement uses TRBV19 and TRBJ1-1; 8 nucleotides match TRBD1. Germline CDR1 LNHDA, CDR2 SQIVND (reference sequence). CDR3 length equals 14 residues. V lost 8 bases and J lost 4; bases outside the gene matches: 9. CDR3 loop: CASGAQQGGTEAFF. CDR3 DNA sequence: TGTGCCAGTGGTGCGCAACAGGGGGGCACTGAAGCTTTCTTT.

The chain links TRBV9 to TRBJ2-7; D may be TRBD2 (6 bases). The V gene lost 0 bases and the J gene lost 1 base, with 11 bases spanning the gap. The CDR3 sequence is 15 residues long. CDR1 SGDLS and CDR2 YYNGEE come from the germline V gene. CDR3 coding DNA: TGTGCCAGCAGCGTAGGGTGGCGGGAATCCTACGAGCAGTACTTC. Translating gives CASSVGWRESYEQYF. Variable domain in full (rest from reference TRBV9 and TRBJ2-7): DSGVTQTPKHLITATGQRVTLRCSPRSGDLSVYWYQQSLDQGLQFLIQYYNGEERAKGNILERFSAQQFPDLHSELNLSSLELGDSALYFCASSVGWRESYEQYFGPGTRLTVT.

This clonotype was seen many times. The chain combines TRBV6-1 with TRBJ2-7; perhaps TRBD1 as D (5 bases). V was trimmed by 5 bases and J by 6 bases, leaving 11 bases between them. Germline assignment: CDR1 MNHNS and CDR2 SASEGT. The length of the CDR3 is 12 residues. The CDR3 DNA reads TGTGCCAGCAGTCCAGGACACCCCGAGCAGTACTTC. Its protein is CASSPGHPEQYF.

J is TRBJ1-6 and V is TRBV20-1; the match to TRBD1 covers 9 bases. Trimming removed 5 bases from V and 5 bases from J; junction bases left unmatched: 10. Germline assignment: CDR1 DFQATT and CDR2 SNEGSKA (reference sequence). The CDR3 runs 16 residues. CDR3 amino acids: CSAPGQGSQNNSPLHF. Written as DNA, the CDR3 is TGCAGTGCTCCCGGACAGGGGTCCCAAAATAATTCACCCCTCCACTTT.

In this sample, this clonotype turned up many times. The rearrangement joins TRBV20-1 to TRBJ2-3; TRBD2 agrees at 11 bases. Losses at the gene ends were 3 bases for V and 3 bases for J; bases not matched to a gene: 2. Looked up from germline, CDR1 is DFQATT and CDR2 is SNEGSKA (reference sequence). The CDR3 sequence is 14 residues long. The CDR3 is CSASLAGGTDTQYF. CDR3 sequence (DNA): TGCAGTGCTAGTCTAGCGGGGGGTACAGATACGCAGTATTTT.

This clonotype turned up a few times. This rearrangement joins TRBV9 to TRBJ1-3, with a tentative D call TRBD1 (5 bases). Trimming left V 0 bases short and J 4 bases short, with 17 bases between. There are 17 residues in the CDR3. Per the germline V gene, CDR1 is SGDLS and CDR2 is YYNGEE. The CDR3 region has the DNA TGTGCCAGCAGCGTAGCTCTCGGGGAGGGGAAGGGAAACACCATATATTTT. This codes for CASSVALGEGKGNTIYF.

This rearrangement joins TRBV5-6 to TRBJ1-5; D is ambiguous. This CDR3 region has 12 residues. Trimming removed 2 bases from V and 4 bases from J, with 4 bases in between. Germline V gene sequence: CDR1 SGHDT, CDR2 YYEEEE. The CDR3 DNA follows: TGTGCCAGCAGCTTACAAAATCAGCCCCAGCATTTT. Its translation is CASSLQNQPQHF.

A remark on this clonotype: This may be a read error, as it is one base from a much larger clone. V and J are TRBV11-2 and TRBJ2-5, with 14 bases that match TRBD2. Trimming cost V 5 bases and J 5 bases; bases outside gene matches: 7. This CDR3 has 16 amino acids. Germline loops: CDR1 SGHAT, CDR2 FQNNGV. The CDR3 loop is CASSVPGLAGVETQYF. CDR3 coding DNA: TGTGCCAGCAGCGTCCCGGGACTAGCGGGAGTGGAGACCCAGTACTTC.

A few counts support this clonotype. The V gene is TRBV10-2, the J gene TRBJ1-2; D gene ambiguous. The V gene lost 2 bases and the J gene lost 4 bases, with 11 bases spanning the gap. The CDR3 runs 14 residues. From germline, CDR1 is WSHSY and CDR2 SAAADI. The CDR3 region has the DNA TGCGCCAGCAGTGAGCTGCTCCGGGGCTATGGCTACACCTTC. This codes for CASSELLRGYGYTF.

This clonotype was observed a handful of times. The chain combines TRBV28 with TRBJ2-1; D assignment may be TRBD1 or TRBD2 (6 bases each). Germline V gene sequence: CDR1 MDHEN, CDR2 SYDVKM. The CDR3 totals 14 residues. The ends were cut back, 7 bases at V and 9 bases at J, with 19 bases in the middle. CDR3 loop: CASTPWRGVGEQFF. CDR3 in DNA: TGTGCCAGCACCCCCTGGAGGGGGGTCGGTGAGCAGTTCTTC. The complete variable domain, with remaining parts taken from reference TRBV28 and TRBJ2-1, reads DVKVTQSSRYLVKRTGEKVFLECVQDMDHENMFWYRQDPGLGLRLIYFSYDVKMKEKGDIPEGYSVSREKKERFSLILESASTNQTSMYLCASTPWRGVGEQFFGPGTRLTVL.

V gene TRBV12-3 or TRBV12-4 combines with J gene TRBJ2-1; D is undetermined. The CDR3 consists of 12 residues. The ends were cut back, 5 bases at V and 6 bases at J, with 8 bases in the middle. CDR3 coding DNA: TGTGCCAGCAGTCGGAATGTCAATGAGCAGTTCTTC. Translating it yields CASSRNVNEQFF.

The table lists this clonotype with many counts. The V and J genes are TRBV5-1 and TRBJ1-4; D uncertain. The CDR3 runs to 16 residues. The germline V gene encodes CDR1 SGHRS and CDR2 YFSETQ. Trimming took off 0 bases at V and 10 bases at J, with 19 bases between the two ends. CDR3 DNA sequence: TGCGCCAGCAGCTTGGCCTGGGAGGGATGGCGCGGAAAACTGTTTTTT. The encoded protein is CASSLAWEGWRGKLFF.